What follows are 21 T cell receptor beta chains derived from one specimen sequenced in a study of radiotherapy plus CTLA-4 blockade in lung cancer. This table comes from immunoSEQ multiplex PCR, and its TCRdb copy is limited to in-frame clones, with some not included. The sample carries about 95,000 clones, 83% recorded once. This material consisted of peripheral blood, taken from a patient treated with radiotherapy plus ipilimumab. These receptors all stem from a human donor with non-small cell lung cancer who had stable disease on radiotherapy plus ipilimumab.

This clone was detected once. The chain carries TRBV5-1 and TRBJ1-2; 7 bases are shared with TRBD1. The V gene's germline CDR1 is SGHRS and CDR2 YFSETQ. The V gene end was trimmed by 1 base and the J gene end by 8 bases; junction bases not matched to a gene: 8. This CDR3 spans 14 amino acids. The CDR3 bases are TGCGCCAGCAGCTTGACAGGGGAGAGGTGGGGCTACACCTTC. Translation gives CASSLTGERWGYTF.

The V and J genes are TRBV4-2 and TRBJ1-2; 7 positions agree with TRBD1. V shed 1 base and J 2 bases; nucleotides not matched to a gene: 10. CDR3 size: 17 residues. Germline V gives CDR1 LGHNA, CDR2 YNFKEQ. CDR3 sequence: CASSQVEGAKGNYGYTF. The CDR3 nucleotides read TGTGCCAGCAGCCAAGTAGAGGGGGCAAAGGGAAACTATGGCTACACCTTC.

This rearrangement joins TRBV19 to TRBJ2-5; 11 nucleotides line up with TRBD1. J gave up 4 bases and V 5 bases, and 6 bases lay outside the gene matches. The CDR3 totals 15 residues. Germline-derived CDR1 and CDR2 are LNHDA and SQIVND (reference sequence). Here the CDR3 reads CASSGTGGVRETQYF. The CDR3 DNA reads TGTGCCAGTAGTGGGACAGGGGGGGTGCGAGAGACCCAGTACTTC.

CDR3 in DNA: TGTGCCAGCAGTTTCAGGACAGGGGGGTCCGTTAATCAGCCCCAGCATTTT. Translation gives CASSFRTGGSVNQPQHF. The chain carries TRBV28 and TRBJ1-5; 10 nucleotides align to TRBD1. The CDR3 length is 17 residues. The V gene end was trimmed by 3 bases and the J gene end by 4 bases; junction bases not matched to a gene: 9. The germline CDR1 and CDR2 sequences are MDHEN and SYDVKM.

The CDR3 region is CASSLLWGGNEQYF. As DNA, the CDR3 is TGTGCCAGCAGTCTCTTATGGGGAGGGAACGAGCAGTACTTC. V usage is TRBV28 and J usage is TRBJ2-7; 7 positions match TRBD2. Trimming at V came to 5 bases and at J to 5 bases, leaving 9 bases not matched to a gene. The CDR3 loop spans 14 amino acids. Germline V gene data show CDR1 as MDHEN and CDR2 as SYDVKM.

The CDR3 reads CASSYSNSRNSPLHF. The CDR3 DNA follows: TGTGCCAGCAGTTACTCGAACAGCCGTAATTCACCCCTCCACTTT. The rearrangement joins TRBV6-5 to TRBJ1-6; D call uncertain. The germline gives CDR1 MNHEY, CDR2 SVGAGI. V dropped 0 bases and J dropped 6 bases, with 9 bases sitting between them. The CDR3 covers 15 residues.

This chain joins TRBV9 and TRBJ2-6, with D perhaps matching TRBD2 (5 bases). The germline CDR1 and CDR2 sequences are SGDLS and YYNGEE. Trimming took 4 bases from V and 0 from J, leaving 17 bases between them. CDR3 size: 18 residues. CDR3 protein: CASSPQRPGVSGANVLTF. The CDR3 DNA reads TGTGCCAGCAGCCCCCAGCGTCCCGGGGTCTCTGGGGCCAACGTCCTGACTTTC.

V is TRBV18 and J is TRBJ2-1, with 8 positions matching TRBD2. Germline V gene lookup returns CDR1 KGHSH and CDR2 LQKENI. J lost 3 bases, V lost 2 bases, and 6 bases had no gene match. The CDR3 consists of 16 residues. Here the CDR3 reads CASSPSGREVYNEQFF. The CDR3 bases are TGTGCCAGCTCACCAAGCGGGCGGGAGGTCTACAATGAGCAGTTCTTC.

This clone was detected only a few times. V and J are TRBV7-2 and TRBJ2-4; no reliable D call. Trimming took 2 bases from V and 2 from J, leaving 4 bases between them. Germline V gene sequence: CDR1 SGHTA, CDR2 FQGNSA. This CDR3 has 13 residues. CDR3 protein: CASSLSSKNIQYF. DNA for the CDR3: TGTGCCAGCAGCTTAAGCTCCAAAAACATTCAGTACTTC.

A word on this clone: The junction shows a germline mismatch at one end, possibly a read error. The rearrangement links TRBV20-1 to TRBJ2-7, with 8 bases aligning to TRBD2. CDR1 is DFQATT and CDR2 is SNEGSKA in the germline V gene (reference sequence). The CDR3 is 11 amino acids. The CDR3 here is CSATNLAGLFF. CDR3 DNA: TGCAGTGCGACCAACTTAGCGGGACTGTTCTTC.

V gene TRBV2 combines with J gene TRBJ2-7, with D tentatively TRBD1 (6 bases). The CDR3 extends over 12 amino acids. Deletions cut 5 bases from V and 2 bases from J, with 7 bases between. Germline V gene lookup returns CDR1 SNHLY and CDR2 FYNNEI. In DNA form, the CDR3 reads TGTGCCAGCAGTAGACAGGCCTACGAGCAGTACTTC. Protein product: CASSRQAYEQYF.

This chain links TRBV11-3 with TRBJ2-2, with D uncertain. The germline V gene encodes CDR1 SGHNT and CDR2 YENEEA. V was pared by 5 bases and J by 6 bases, with 25 bases between. CDR3 length: 18 residues. The CDR3 DNA is TGTGCCAGCAGCGCCGACGGCATGCCCGGGTTGGTCCCCGGGGAGCTGTTTTTT. It is translated as CASSADGMPGLVPGELFF.

The CDR3 protein is CASSFGYSNQPQHF. CDR3 nucleotide sequence: TGTGCCAGCAGCTTTGGTTATAGCAATCAGCCCCAGCATTTT. V usage is TRBV7-9 and J usage is TRBJ1-5; D is unclear. The CDR3 totals 14 residues. Germline V CDR1 and CDR2: SEHNR, FQNEAQ (reference sequence). Trimming took off 3 bases at V and 0 bases at J, with 6 bases between the two ends.

V and J are TRBV28 and TRBJ2-5; D may be TRBD1 (6 bases). Per germline, CDR1 MDHEN and CDR2 SYDVKM. Trimming shortened V by 1 base and J by 2 bases, and 14 bases separated the two germline ends. This CDR3 comprises 16 residues. CDR3 sequence: CASSLSLQGRQETQYF. CDR3 bases: TGTGCCAGCAGTTTATCCCTACAGGGTCGGCAAGAGACCCAGTACTTC.

A few counts support this clone. The chain combines TRBV10-3 with TRBJ1-4; 12 bases align to TRBD1. J was trimmed by 6 bases and V by 6 bases; bases with no gene match: 5. The CDR3 length is 15 residues. CDR1 is ENHRY, CDR2 SYGVKD, per germline. The CDR3: CAIRDGTGGHEKLFF. In DNA, the CDR3 is TGTGCCATCAGAGATGGGACAGGGGGCCATGAAAAACTGTTTTTT.

The count of this clone is one. The V gene is TRBV4-2, the J gene TRBJ2-5; possible D gene TRBD2, 5 bases. The J call is in doubt because the DNA end fits TRBJ2-7 better. Germline loops: CDR1 LGHNA, CDR2 YNFKEQ. The length of the CDR3 is 19 residues. CDR3 sequence reads: CASSQGASRLDSRLYEQYF. CDR3 DNA sequence: TGTGCCAGCAGCCAGGGTGCGTCACGGCTGGACTCAAGATTATACGAGCAGTACTTC.

V usage is TRBV14 and J usage is TRBJ2-5; D is uncertain. Germline lookup yields CDR1 SGHDN and CDR2 FVKESK. Trimming cost V 3 bases and J 5 bases, with 10 bases left between them. The CDR3 is 13 residues long. CDR3 sequence: CASSHPRTETQYF. CDR3 in DNA: TGTGCCAGCAGCCATCCAAGGACGGAGACCCAGTACTTC.

This clone was seen a handful of times. The V gene is TRBV7-2, the J gene TRBJ2-7; 7 positions agree with TRBD1. V lost 5 bases and J lost 3; bases outside the gene matches: 4. This CDR3 contains 13 residues. Germline loops: CDR1 SGHTA, CDR2 FQGNSA. The CDR3 reads CASSTNRGYEQYF. The CDR3 DNA reads TGTGCCAGCAGCACGAACAGGGGCTACGAGCAGTACTTC.

This clone was seen only once. The chain uses TRBV2 and TRBJ2-1; D uncertain. V shed 6 bases and J shed 4 bases, with 1 base lying between them. The CDR3 loop spans 10 amino acids. CDR1 and CDR2 (germline): SNHLY, FYNNEI. In DNA, the CDR3 is TGTGCCAGCAGATACAATGAGCAGTTCTTC. Its translation is CASRYNEQFF. The full variable domain, in which reference TRBV2 and TRBJ2-1 provide the parts outside the CDR3, is EPEVTQTPSHQVTQMGQEVILRCVPISNHLYFYWYRQILGQKVEFLVSFYNNEISEKSEIFDDQFSVERPDGSNFTLKIRSTKLEDSAMYFCASRYNEQFFGPGTRLTVL.

This chain uses TRBV18 with TRBJ2-6; D is perhaps TRBD1 or TRBD2 (5 bases each). V dropped 4 bases and J dropped 2 bases, with 15 bases sitting between them. There are 17 residues in the CDR3. The germline V gene has CDR1 KGHSH and CDR2 LQKENI. The CDR3 DNA reads as TGTGCCAGCTCACGTTCGACGGGGCGGGCTGGGGCCAACGTCCTGACTTTC. Its translation: CASSRSTGRAGANVLTF.

V gene TRBV6-8 combines with J gene TRBJ1-6, with D possibly matching TRBD1 (5 bases). The V and J ends lost 4 bases and 5 bases respectively, with 9 bases between them. Germline lookup yields CDR1 MNHGY and CDR2 SAAAGT. CDR3 length: 14 amino acids. CDR3 sequence reads: CASSSRQNNSPLHF. The CDR3 nucleotides are TGTGCCAGCAGTTCCCGACAGAATAATTCACCCCTCCACTTT.